This passage covers 15 T cell receptor beta chains from one sample sequenced in a study of cytomegalovirus exposure and HLA in healthy donors. The PCR employed 60 Vbeta primers together with 13 Jbeta primers. Clones were sequenced by immunoSEQ multiplex PCR, and TCRdb holds only the in-frame ones, with some missing. The sample shows about 130,000 clones, roughly 85% of them seen only once. The sample comprised PBMCs. Source of these receptors: a woman in her thirties or forties in good health and CMV-seropositive.

This chain connects TRBV7-2 to TRBJ2-1; 7 bases are shared with TRBD2. Unmatched junction bases numbered 11, after V lost 3 bases and J lost 6 bases. CDR3 size: 16 residues. The germline V gene encodes CDR1 SGHTA and CDR2 FQGNSA. The DNA for the CDR3 is TGTGCCAGCAGCTTGGCCCGCGGGGGACTGGGCAATGAGCAGTTCTTC. Protein sequence: CASSLARGGLGNEQFF. Drawing the rest from reference TRBV7-2 and TRBJ2-1, the complete variable domain is GAGVSQSPSNKVTEKGKDVELRCDPISGHTALYWYRQSLGQGLEFLIYFQGNSAPDKSGLPSDRFSAERTGGSVSTLTIQRTQQEDSAVYLCASSLARGGLGNEQFFGPGTRLTVL.

About this clone: Its ends do not fully match the called genes, so a read error is possible. This chain uses TRBV20-1 with TRBJ2-1; TRBD2 might be the D (6 bases). This CDR3 has 11 amino acids. The V gene's germline CDR1 is DFQATT and CDR2 SNEGSKA (reference sequence). This CDR3 reads CSAAREDSYIF. CDR3 in DNA: TGCAGTGCTGCAAGGGAGGACTCATACATCTTC.

This chain joins TRBV5-1 and TRBJ2-1; TRBD2 matches 8 bases. Germline V CDR1 and CDR2: SGHRS, YFSETQ. V lost 2 bases, J lost 5 bases, and 3 bases stayed unmatched. The CDR3 spans 14 residues. The CDR3 loop is CASSFLAGDNEQFF. The DNA for the CDR3 is TGCGCCAGCAGCTTCCTAGCGGGTGACAATGAGCAGTTCTTC.

The V gene is TRBV28, the J gene TRBJ1-5; tentatively, D is TRBD1 (5 bases). CDR1 and CDR2 (germline): MDHEN, SYDVKM. V lost 2 bases and J 2 bases, leaving 10 bases between the germline ends. CDR3 length: 15 amino acids. CDR3 sequence: CASSLQRGGNQPQHF. The CDR3 nucleotides are TGTGCCAGCAGTTTACAACGGGGGGGCAATCAGCCCCAGCATTTT.

Concerning this clone: Its ends do not fully match the called genes, so a read error is possible. The chain uses TRBV7-7 and TRBJ2-1; 8 bases map to TRBD2. CDR1 and CDR2 (germline): SSHAT, FNYEAQ (reference sequence). The CDR3 loop spans 13 amino acids. The CDR3 region is CASSLGSGDEQFF. CDR3 DNA sequence: TGTGCTAGCAGCTTGGGTAGCGGGGATGAGCAGTTCTTC.

The V call is TRBV10-3, the J call TRBJ1-1; tentative D call: TRBD1 (5 bases). In germline, CDR1 is ENHRY, CDR2 SYGVKD. V lost 10 bases to trimming and J lost 1 base, with 10 bases between them. This CDR3 comprises 12 residues. CDR3 in DNA: TGTGCCACCTCAACAGGGAACACTGAAGCTTTCTTT. As protein: CATSTGNTEAFF.

This clone was counted once. The chain links TRBV28 to TRBJ2-7, with a tentative D call TRBD2 (8 bases). CDR3 length equals 15 residues. V lost 6 bases to trimming and J lost 3 bases, with 18 bases between them. The V gene's germline CDR1 is MDHEN and CDR2 SYDVKM. The CDR3: CASRVGGGGLYEQYF. In DNA, the CDR3 is TGTGCCAGCAGAGTAGGGGGCGGGGGGCTCTACGAGCAGTACTTC.

J is TRBJ2-5 and V is TRBV5-4, with D perhaps matching TRBD1 (5 bases). Germline CDR1 is SGHNT and CDR2 is YYREEE (reference sequence). Trimming shortened V by 2 bases and J by 4 bases, and 9 bases separated the two germline ends. The CDR3 loop spans 13 amino acids. The CDR3 coding sequence is TGTGCCAGCAGCTTCAAGGGGTTAGAGACCCAGTACTTC. This codes for CASSFKGLETQYF.

The chain recombines TRBV19 with TRBJ2-1, with TRBD2 identical over 10 bases. The J segment lost 4 bases and the V segment lost 5 bases, leaving 5 bases of the junction unmatched. CDR3 length: 15 residues. Germline CDR1 and CDR2: LNHDA and SQIVND (reference sequence). Here the CDR3 DNA reads TGTGCCAGTAGTCAAACTAGCGGGACTTACAATGAGCAGTTCTTC. Translated: CASSQTSGTYNEQFF. The whole variable domain, remainder taken from reference TRBV19 and TRBJ2-1, is DGGITQSPKYLFRKEGQNVTLSCEQNLNHDAMYWYRQDPGQGLRLIYYSQIVNDFQKGDIAEGYSVSREKKESFPLTVTSAQKNPTAFYLCASSQTSGTYNEQFFGPGTRLTVL.

The chain carries TRBV18 and TRBJ2-1; TRBD1 might be the D (6 bases). Looked up from germline, CDR1 is KGHSH and CDR2 is LQKENI. This CDR3 has 16 residues. Trimming took off 3 bases at V and 9 bases at J, with 21 bases between the two ends. The CDR3 DNA reads TGTGCCAGCTCACCTCGGACAGCTCCTGACTCTGGTGAGCAGTTCTTC. As protein: CASSPRTAPDSGEQFF.

The chain uses TRBV9 and TRBJ2-1; D is undetermined. This CDR3 region has 16 residues. Trimming took off 0 bases at V and 2 bases at J, with 12 bases between the two ends. The germline CDR1 and CDR2 sequences are SGDLS and YYNGEE. CDR3 sequence: CASSVVGVEPYNEQFF. Written as DNA, the CDR3 is TGTGCCAGCAGCGTAGTTGGTGTTGAGCCCTACAATGAGCAGTTCTTC. The entire variable domain, with the rest obtained from reference TRBV9 and TRBJ2-1, is as follows: DSGVTQTPKHLITATGQRVTLRCSPRSGDLSVYWYQQSLDQGLQFLIQYYNGEERAKGNILERFSAQQFPDLHSELNLSSLELGDSALYFCASSVVGVEPYNEQFFGPGTRLTVL.

This chain connects TRBV6-5 to TRBJ2-5, with D possibly TRBD1 on 6 matching bases. V lost 2 bases and J lost 2, with 12 bases in between. The CDR3 totals 15 residues. Germline CDR1 MNHEY, CDR2 SVGAGI. The CDR3 here is CASSYTTGTQETQYF. In nucleotides, the CDR3 is TGTGCCAGCAGTTACACCACAGGGACGCAAGAGACCCAGTACTTC.

The chain has TRBV15 and TRBJ2-2; a possible D gene is TRBD1 (6 bases). The CDR3 covers 13 residues. In germline, CDR1 is LNHNV, CDR2 YYDKDF (reference sequence). With 7 bases removed from V and 4 bases from J, the gap between germline ends came to 10 bases. In DNA, the CDR3 is TGTGCCACCAAGCCAGGGGCCACCGGGGAGCTGTTTTTT. Translated, it gives CATKPGATGELFF.

This clone was found once. V gene TRBV2 combines with J gene TRBJ2-3; weak D call: TRBD2 (5 bases). CDR3 length: 13 residues. Per the germline V gene, CDR1 is SNHLY and CDR2 is FYNNEI. Deletions cut 3 bases from V and 4 bases from J, with 8 bases between. CDR3 nucleotide sequence: TGTGCCAGCAGTGACGAGGGTGCAGATACGCAGTATTTT. Residues: CASSDEGADTQYF.

This chain uses TRBV2 with TRBJ2-3; D not resolved. The CDR3 length is 14 residues. The germline CDR1 and CDR2 sequences are SNHLY and FYNNEI. V lost 7 bases, J lost 4 bases, and 15 bases lay in between. The CDR3 sequence: CASTPSTSSDTQYF. DNA of the CDR3: TGTGCCAGCACCCCTTCGACATCATCAGATACGCAGTATTTT.